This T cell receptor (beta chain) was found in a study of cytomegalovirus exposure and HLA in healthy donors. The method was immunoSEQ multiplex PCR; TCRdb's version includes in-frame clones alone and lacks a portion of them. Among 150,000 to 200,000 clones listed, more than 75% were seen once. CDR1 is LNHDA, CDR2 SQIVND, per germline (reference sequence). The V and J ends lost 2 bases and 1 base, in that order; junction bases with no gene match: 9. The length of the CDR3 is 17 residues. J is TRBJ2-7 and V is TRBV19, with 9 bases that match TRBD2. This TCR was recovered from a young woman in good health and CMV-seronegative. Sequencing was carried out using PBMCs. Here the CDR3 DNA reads TGTGCCAGTAGTATAAAGATCCGTCTAGCGGGATCCTACGAGCAGTACTTC. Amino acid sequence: CASSIKIRLAGSYEQYF.